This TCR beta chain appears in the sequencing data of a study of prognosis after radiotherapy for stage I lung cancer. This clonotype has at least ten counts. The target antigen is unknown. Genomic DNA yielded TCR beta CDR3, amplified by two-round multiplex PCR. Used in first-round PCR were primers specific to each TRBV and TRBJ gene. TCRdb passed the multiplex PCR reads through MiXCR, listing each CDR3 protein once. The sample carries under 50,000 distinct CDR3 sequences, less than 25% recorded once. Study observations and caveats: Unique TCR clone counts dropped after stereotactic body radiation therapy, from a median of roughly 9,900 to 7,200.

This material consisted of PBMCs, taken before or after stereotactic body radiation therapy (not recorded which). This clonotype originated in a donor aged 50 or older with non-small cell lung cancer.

This CDR3 reads CASSSNREGYNEQFF. In nucleotides, the CDR3 is TGTGCCAGCAGTTCGAATCGGGAGGGATACAATGAGCAGTTCTTC. J is TRBJ2-1 and V is TRBV4-2, with 8 bases that match TRBD2. In germline, CDR1 is LGHNA, CDR2 YNFKEQ. The CDR3 spans 15 residues. V was clipped by 6 bases and J by 4 bases; unmatched bases: 8.